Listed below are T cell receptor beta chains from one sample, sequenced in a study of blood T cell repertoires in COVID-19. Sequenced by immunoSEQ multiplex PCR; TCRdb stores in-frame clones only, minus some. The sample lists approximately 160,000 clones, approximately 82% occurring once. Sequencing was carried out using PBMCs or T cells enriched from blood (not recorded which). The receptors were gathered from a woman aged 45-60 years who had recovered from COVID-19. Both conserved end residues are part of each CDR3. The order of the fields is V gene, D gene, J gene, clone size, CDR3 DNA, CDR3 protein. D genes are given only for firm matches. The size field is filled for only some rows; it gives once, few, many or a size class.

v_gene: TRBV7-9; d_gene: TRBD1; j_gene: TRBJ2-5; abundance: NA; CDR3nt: TGTGCCAGCAGCACTGACAGGGGGGCAGAGACCCAGTACTTC; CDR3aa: CASSTDRGAETQYF
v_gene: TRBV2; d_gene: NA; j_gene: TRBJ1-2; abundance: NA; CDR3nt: TGTGCCAGCAGTGAGATCCAGGGCTTAGCTAACTATGGCTACACCTTC; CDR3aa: CASSEIQGLANYGYTF
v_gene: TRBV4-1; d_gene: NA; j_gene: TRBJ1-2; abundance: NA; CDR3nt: TGCGCCAGCAGACAAGAGGAGTTAGGGGACTATGGCTACACCTTC; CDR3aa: CASRQEELGDYGYTF
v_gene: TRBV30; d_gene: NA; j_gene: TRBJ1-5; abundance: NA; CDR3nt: TGTGCCTGGAGTGGAGACCCTACGCCGGGGCCCCAGCATTTT; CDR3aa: CAWSGDPTPGPQHF
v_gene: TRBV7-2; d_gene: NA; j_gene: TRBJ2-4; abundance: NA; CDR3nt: TGTGCCAGCAGCCCGGGACTAGCCAAAAACATTCAGTACTTC; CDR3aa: CASSPGLAKNIQYF
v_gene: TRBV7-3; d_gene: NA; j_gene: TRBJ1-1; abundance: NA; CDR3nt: TGTGCCAGCAGCTTAAGCCAGAACGCCGAAGCTTTCTTT; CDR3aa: CASSLSQNAEAFF
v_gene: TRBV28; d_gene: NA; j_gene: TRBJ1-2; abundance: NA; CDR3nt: TGTGCCAGCAGTTTCGGGTTAGCTAACTATGGCTACACCTTC; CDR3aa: CASSFGLANYGYTF
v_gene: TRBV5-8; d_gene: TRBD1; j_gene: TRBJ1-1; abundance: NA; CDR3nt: TGTGCCAGCAGCTTGGGGACAGGGGGCGATTGGAACACTGAAGCTTTCTTT; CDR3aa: CASSLGTGGDWNTEAFF
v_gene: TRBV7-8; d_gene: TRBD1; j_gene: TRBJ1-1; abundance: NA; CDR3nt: TGTGCCAGCAGCGTCAGGGGGAAAGGACCTGCGGATGGAGCTTTCTTT; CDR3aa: CASSVRGKGPADGAFF
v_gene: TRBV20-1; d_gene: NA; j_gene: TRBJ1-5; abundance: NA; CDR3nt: TGCAGTGCTAGTGTTTCGGGGGGTCGCAATCAGCCCCAGCATTTT; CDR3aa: CSASVSGGRNQPQHF
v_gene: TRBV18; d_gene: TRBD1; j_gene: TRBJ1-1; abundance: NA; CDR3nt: TGTGCCAGCTCCGAGACAGGGATGAACACTGAAGCTTTCTTT; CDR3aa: CASSETGMNTEAFF
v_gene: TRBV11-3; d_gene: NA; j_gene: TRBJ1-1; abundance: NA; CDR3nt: TGTGCCAGCAGCCGGGACGGGGGGACTGAAGCTTTCTTT; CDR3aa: CASSRDGGTEAFF
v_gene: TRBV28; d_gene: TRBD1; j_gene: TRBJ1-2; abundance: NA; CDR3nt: TGTGCCAGCAGTTTACTTCGGAATACAGGGGCGGGGAATGGCTACACCTTC; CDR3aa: CASSLLRNTGAGNGYTF
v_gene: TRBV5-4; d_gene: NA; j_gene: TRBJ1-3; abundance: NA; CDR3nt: TGTGCCAGCAGCTTGGGGGGCCCGGGCTCTGGAAACACCATATATTTT; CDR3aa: CASSLGGPGSGNTIYF
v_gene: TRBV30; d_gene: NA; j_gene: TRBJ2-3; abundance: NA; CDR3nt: TGTGCCTGGAGCGTCGGGACAATTGACACAGATACGCAGTATTTT; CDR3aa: CAWSVGTIDTDTQYF
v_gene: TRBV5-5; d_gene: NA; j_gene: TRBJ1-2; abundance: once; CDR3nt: TGTGCCAGCAGCTTGCAGGCAGGGACTAACTATGGCTACACCTTC; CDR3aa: CASSLQAGTNYGYTF
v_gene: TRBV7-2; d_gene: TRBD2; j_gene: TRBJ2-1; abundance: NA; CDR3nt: TGTGCCAGCAGCCAGTCGGGAACGGGGGGGTACAATGAGCAGTTCTTC; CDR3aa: CASSQSGTGGYNEQFF
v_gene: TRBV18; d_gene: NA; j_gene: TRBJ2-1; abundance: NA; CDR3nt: TGTGCCAGCTCACCCCTCGGAACCGGGGAGCAGTTCTTC; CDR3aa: CASSPLGTGEQFF
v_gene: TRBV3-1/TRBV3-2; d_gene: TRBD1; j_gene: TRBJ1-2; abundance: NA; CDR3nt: TGTGCCAGCAGTCGGACAGGGGATGGCTACACCTTC; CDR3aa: CASSRTGDGYTF
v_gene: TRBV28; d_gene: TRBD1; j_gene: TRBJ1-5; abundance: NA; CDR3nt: TGTGCCAGCGGCGACAGGGGTCGGGGCAATCAGCCCCAGCATTTT; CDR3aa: CASGDRGRGNQPQHF
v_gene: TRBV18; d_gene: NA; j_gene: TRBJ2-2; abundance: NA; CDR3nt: TGTGCCAGCTCACGTAGCACCGGGGAGCTGTTTTTT; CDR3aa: CASSRSTGELFF
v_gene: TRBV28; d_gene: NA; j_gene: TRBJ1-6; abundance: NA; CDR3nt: TGTGCCAGCACCCAGGGGCTTTTGCATTCACCCCTCCACTTT; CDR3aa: CASTQGLLHSPLHF
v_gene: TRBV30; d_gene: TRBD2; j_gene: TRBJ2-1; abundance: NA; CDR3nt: TGTGCCGGGACTAGCGGGAGCGCCGATGAGCAGTTCTTC; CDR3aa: CAGTSGSADEQFF
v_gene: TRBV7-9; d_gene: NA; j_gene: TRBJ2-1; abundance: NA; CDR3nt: TGTGCCAGCAGCTTAGGATACCGGGAGCAGTTCTTC; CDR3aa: CASSLGYREQFF
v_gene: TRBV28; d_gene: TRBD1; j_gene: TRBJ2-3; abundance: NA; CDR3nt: TGTGCCAGCAGTGGGGGACAGCCGTATTTT; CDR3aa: CASSGGQPYF
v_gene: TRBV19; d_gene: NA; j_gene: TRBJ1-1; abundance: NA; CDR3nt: TGTGCCAGTAGTAACGATCTCGGGGGAAACGGAGCTGAAGCTTTCTTT; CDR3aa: CASSNDLGGNGAEAFF
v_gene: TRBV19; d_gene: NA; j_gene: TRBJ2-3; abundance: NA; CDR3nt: TGTGCCACCCGCAGCGGGTCTGGCACAGATACGCAGTATTTT; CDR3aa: CATRSGSGTDTQYF
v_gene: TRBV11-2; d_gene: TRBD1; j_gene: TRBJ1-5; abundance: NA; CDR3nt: TGTGCCAGCAGCCCTGACAGGGGGCTTCAGCCCCAGCATTTT; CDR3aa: CASSPDRGLQPQHF
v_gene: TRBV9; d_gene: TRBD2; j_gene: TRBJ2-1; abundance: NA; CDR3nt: TGTGCCAGCAGCGTACTAGCGGGAGTTTTAAATGAGCAGTTCTTC; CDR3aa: CASSVLAGVLNEQFF
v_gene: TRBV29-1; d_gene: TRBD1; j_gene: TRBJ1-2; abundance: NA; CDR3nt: TGCAGCGTGAACAGGGGGAACTATGGCTACACCTTC; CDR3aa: CSVNRGNYGYTF
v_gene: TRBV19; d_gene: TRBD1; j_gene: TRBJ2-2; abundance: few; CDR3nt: TGTGCCAGTAGTGCATCGGGACAGGGGGCAGCCGGGGAGCTGTTTTTT; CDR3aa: CASSASGQGAAGELFF
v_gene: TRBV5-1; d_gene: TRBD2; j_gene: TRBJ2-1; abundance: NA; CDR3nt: TGCGCCAGCGCCCGCCTGGGCGGGGGAGCCTACAATGAGCAGTTCTTC; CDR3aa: CASARLGGGAYNEQFF
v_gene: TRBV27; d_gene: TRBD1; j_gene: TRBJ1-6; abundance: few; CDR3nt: TGTGCCAGCAGTTCTCAGGGGGCGGGTAATTCACCCCTCCACTTT; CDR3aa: CASSSQGAGNSPLHF
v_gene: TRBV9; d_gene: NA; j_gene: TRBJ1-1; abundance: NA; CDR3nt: TGTGCCAGCAGTGTCACGAGCGGGGCGGCGAACACTGAAGCTTTCTTT; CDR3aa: CASSVTSGAANTEAFF
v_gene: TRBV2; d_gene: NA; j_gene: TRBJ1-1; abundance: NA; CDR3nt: TGTGCCAGCTCTTCACCACGACAGGCTGAAGCTTTCTTT; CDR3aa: CASSSPRQAEAFF
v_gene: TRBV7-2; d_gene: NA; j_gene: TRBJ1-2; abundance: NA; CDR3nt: TGTGCCAGCAGCTTCCGAGGGAATGGCTACACCTTC; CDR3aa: CASSFRGNGYTF
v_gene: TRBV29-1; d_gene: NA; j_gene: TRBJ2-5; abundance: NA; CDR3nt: TGCAGCGTTGACAGGGTTGGAGAGACCCAGTACTTC; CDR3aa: CSVDRVGETQYF
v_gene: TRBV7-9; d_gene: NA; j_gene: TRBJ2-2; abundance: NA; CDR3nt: TGTGCCAGCAGCTTAGTCCAGGCCGGGGAGCTGTTTTTT; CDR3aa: CASSLVQAGELFF
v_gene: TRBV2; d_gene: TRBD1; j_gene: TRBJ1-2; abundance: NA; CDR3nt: TGTGCCAGCAGGACAGGGTTGAACTATGGCTACACCTTC; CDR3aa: CASRTGLNYGYTF
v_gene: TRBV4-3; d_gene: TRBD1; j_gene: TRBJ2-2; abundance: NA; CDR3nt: TGCGCCAGCAGCCAAGATAAGGGCGACAGGGTACTCACCGGGGAGCTGTTTTTT; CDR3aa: CASSQDKGDRVLTGELFF